Each of the 25 T cell receptor beta chains below was sequenced from the same sample in a study of OX40 agonist ivuxolimab in advanced cancers. Clones were read by immunoSEQ multiplex PCR, and TCRdb kept only the in-frame ones, dropping some. The sample includes tens of thousands of clones, about 92% seen only once; the top ten take around 9%. Material: CD4+ or CD8+ T cells sorted from blood, obtained in a trial of the OX40 agonist ivuxolimab. These receptors all stem from an adult with an advanced solid tumor such as melanoma, head and neck, liver or kidney cancer.

This clone appeared a single time. The chain employs TRBV5-1 and TRBJ2-5; D not certain. The V end was cut by 6 bases, the J end by 2 bases, with 17 bases between. The length of the CDR3 is 15 residues. The V gene's germline CDR1 is SGHRS and CDR2 YFSETQ. CDR3 amino acids: CASTQMGFAQETQYF. The CDR3 nucleotides read TGCGCCAGCACCCAAATGGGTTTCGCTCAAGAGACCCAGTACTTC. Complete variable domain (other parts from reference TRBV5-1 and TRBJ2-5): KAGVTQTPRYLIKTRGQQVTLSCSPISGHRSVSWYQQTPGQGLQFLFEYFSETQRNKGNFPGRFSGRQFSNSRSEMNVSTLELGDSALYLCASTQMGFAQETQYFGPGTRLLVL.

This rearrangement joins TRBV5-1 to TRBJ2-2; 7 bases are shared with TRBD1. Germline loops: CDR1 SGHRS, CDR2 YFSETQ. The trim removed 4 bases at V and 3 bases at J, leaving 6 bases unmatched. This CDR3 has 15 amino acids. CDR3: CASSLIGGYTGELFF. The CDR3 nucleotides are TGCGCCAGCAGCCTGATAGGGGGCTACACCGGGGAGCTGTTTTTT.

The rearrangement uses TRBV7-2 and TRBJ2-7; 9 nucleotides line up with TRBD1. V lost 0 bases and J lost 2; bases outside the gene matches: 5. The CDR3 extends over 16 amino acids. CDR1 and CDR2 (germline): SGHTA, FQGNSA. This CDR3 is CASSLARDRAPYEQYF. In DNA form, the CDR3 reads TGTGCCAGCAGCTTAGCGAGGGACAGGGCACCCTACGAGCAGTACTTC.

V is TRBV4-1 and J is TRBJ2-4, with 9 nucleotides matching TRBD1. CDR3 size: 15 residues. Germline-derived CDR1 and CDR2 are MGHRA and YSYEKL. Losses at the gene ends were 4 bases for V and 2 bases for J; bases not matched to a gene: 3. CDR3 amino acids: CASSPGQGTKNIQYF. CDR3 sequence (DNA): TGCGCCAGCAGCCCCGGACAGGGGACCAAAAACATTCAGTACTTC.

The chain recombines TRBV6-5 with TRBJ2-5; maybe TRBD2 (7 bases). V lost 0 bases and J lost 4, with 15 bases in between. The germline CDR1 and CDR2 sequences are MNHEY and SVGAGI. CDR3 length: 16 residues. CDR3 nucleotide sequence: TGTGCCAGCAGTTACTCGATGGGGGGAGGGGGAGAGACCCAGTACTTC. Its translation: CASSYSMGGGGETQYF.

This chain connects TRBV2 to TRBJ2-2; D not resolved. The CDR3 length is 14 residues. V gave up 0 bases and J gave up 4 bases, with 6 bases separating them. Germline values: CDR1 SNHLY, CDR2 FYNNEI. This chain's CDR3 is CASSEALGTGELFF. The DNA for the CDR3 is TGTGCCAGCAGTGAAGCCTTGGGCACCGGGGAGCTGTTTTTT.

This clone was seen only once. V gene TRBV10-1 combines with J gene TRBJ2-3; D may match TRBD1 or TRBD2 (5 bases each). V was clipped by 6 bases and J by 2 bases, with 15 bases between them. The CDR3 sequence is 15 residues long. Germline loops: CDR1 WNHNN, CDR2 SYGVQD (reference sequence). CDR3 coding DNA: TGCGCCAGCAGACCGGGACCCCAGGACACAGATACGCAGTATTTT. Translating it yields CASRPGPQDTDTQYF.

CDR3 amino acids: CAWSVSSYTQYF. DNA for the CDR3: TGTGCCTGGAGTGTCAGTTCCTATACGCAGTATTTT. The genes are TRBV30 and TRBJ2-3; D ambiguous. The CDR3 is 12 amino acids. CDR1 is GTSNPN and CDR2 is SVGIG in the germline V gene (reference sequence). The ends were cut back, 0 bases at V and 7 bases at J, with 8 bases in the middle.

The rearrangement links TRBV27 to TRBJ2-1, with TRBD2 matching 8 bases. J lost 8 bases, V lost 4 bases, and 10 bases had no gene match. The germline V gene has CDR1 MNHEY and CDR2 SMNVEV (reference sequence). The CDR3 sequence is 15 residues long. The CDR3 sequence is CASSSRTSTVDEQFF. DNA for the CDR3: TGTGCCAGCAGTTCAAGGACTAGCACCGTCGATGAGCAGTTCTTC.

V usage is TRBV11-2 and J usage is TRBJ2-6; either TRBD1 or TRBD2 may fit D (5 bases each). Trimming removed 8 bases from V and 0 bases from J, with 11 bases in between. This CDR3 region has 15 residues. Germline CDR1 SGHAT, CDR2 FQNNGV. Written as DNA, the CDR3 is TGTGCCAGCTGGGACGGGAACTCTGGGGCCAACGTCCTGACTTTC. Its protein is CASWDGNSGANVLTF.

CDR3 DNA: TGTGCCAGTAGTATGGGGGGTAAGGCTAGCAATCAGCCCCAGCATTTT. This codes for CASSMGGKASNQPQHF. The chain joins TRBV19 to TRBJ1-5; maybe TRBD1 (5 bases). CDR3 length: 16 amino acids. Germline CDR1 reads LNHDA; CDR2 reads SQIVND (reference sequence). The ends were cut back, 3 bases at V and 0 bases at J, with 12 bases in the middle. Based on the CDR3 plus reference TRBV19 and TRBJ1-5, the full variable domain is DGGITQSPKYLFRKEGQNVTLSCEQNLNHDAMYWYRQDPGQGLRLIYYSQIVNDFQKGDIAEGYSVSREKKESFPLTVTSAQKNPTAFYLCASSMGGKASNQPQHFGDGTRLSIL.

V usage is TRBV30 and J usage is TRBJ2-1, with D possibly matching TRBD2 (5 bases). V shed 7 bases and J shed 4 bases, with 8 bases lying between them. Looked up from germline, CDR1 is GTSNPN and CDR2 is SVGIG (reference sequence). This CDR3 spans 11 amino acids. In DNA form, the CDR3 reads TGTGCCTCTGGAGGATACAATGAGCAGTTCTTC. Translation: CASGGYNEQFF.

For the CDR3, the DNA is TGTGCCAGCAGCAAGGGACAGGTCAATGAGCAGTTCTTC. Translated, it gives CASSKGQVNEQFF. The rearrangement joins TRBV7-2 to TRBJ2-1; 8 bases map to TRBD1. CDR3 length: 13 residues. Unmatched junction bases numbered 3, after V lost 5 bases and J lost 6 bases. Germline V gene sequence: CDR1 SGHTA, CDR2 FQGNSA.

The chain uses TRBV19 and TRBJ2-7; the D gene is possibly TRBD1 (6 bases). The V gene's germline CDR1 is LNHDA and CDR2 SQIVND (reference sequence). V lost 9 bases and J 1 base, leaving 13 bases between the germline ends. The CDR3 runs 13 residues. The CDR3 bases are TGTGCCAGCCTCCAGACAGGTTCCTACGAGCAGTACTTC. Translated, it gives CASLQTGSYEQYF.

This sequence joins TRBV2 and TRBJ2-1; 7 bases agree with TRBD1. Germline-derived CDR1 and CDR2 are SNHLY and FYNNEI. This CDR3 comprises 12 residues. Trimming cost V 4 bases and J 10 bases; bases outside gene matches: 4. The CDR3 nucleotides are TGTGCCAGCAGTGGTGAACAGGGGGAGCAGTTCTTC. This translates into CASSGEQGEQFF.

The V and J genes are TRBV18 and TRBJ2-7, with D perhaps TRBD1 or TRBD2 (5 bases each). Trimming left V 3 bases short and J 3 bases short, with 12 bases between. The germline V gene has CDR1 KGHSH and CDR2 LQKENI. The CDR3 loop spans 14 amino acids. CDR3 in amino acids: CASSPGTEYYEQYF. The CDR3 bases are TGTGCCAGCTCACCGGGGACGGAATACTACGAGCAGTACTTC.

V and J are TRBV6-5 and TRBJ1-5; D gene uncertain. The germline V gene encodes CDR1 MNHEY and CDR2 SVGAGI. Trimming removed 10 bases from V and 5 bases from J, with 15 bases in between. This CDR3 region has 13 residues. In DNA, the CDR3 is TGTGCCACTTCTGGACGGGTTGATCAGCCCCAGCATTTT. This encodes CATSGRVDQPQHF.

This clone was counted once. The chain uses TRBV30 and TRBJ1-5; D call uncertain. The length of the CDR3 is 13 residues. Germline CDR1 GTSNPN, CDR2 SVGIG (reference sequence). Deletions cut 2 bases from V and 5 bases from J, with 10 bases between. DNA of the CDR3: TGTGCCTGGAGTCCCTCTCGAGATCAGCCCCAGCATTTT. It codes for CAWSPSRDQPQHF.

In regard to this clone: The sample has other DNA sequences that encode this CDR3 too. This rearrangement joins TRBV28 to TRBJ1-4; 8 bases fit TRBD1. Trimming at V came to 6 bases and at J to 8 bases, leaving 8 bases not matched to a gene. The germline V gene has CDR1 MDHEN and CDR2 SYDVKM. This CDR3 is built from 14 residues. CDR3 residues: CASSRGQGREKLFF. The DNA of the CDR3 is TGTGCCAGCAGCAGGGGGCAGGGAAGGGAAAAACTGTTTTTT.

This clone is a singleton in its sample. The chain couples TRBV4-2 to TRBJ2-7, with D maybe TRBD1 (6 bases). The V end lost 0 bases, the J end lost 2 bases, and 11 bases lay between the germline ends. The CDR3 spans 15 residues. In germline, CDR1 is LGHNA, CDR2 YNFKEQ. DNA of the CDR3: TGTGCCAGCAGCCAAGATCCAGGGGAAGCCTACGAGCAGTACTTC. It is translated as CASSQDPGEAYEQYF.

J is TRBJ2-3 and V is TRBV30, with 9 positions matching TRBD2. Unmatched junction bases numbered 6, after V lost 0 bases and J lost 2 bases. CDR1 and CDR2 (germline): GTSNPN, SVGIG (reference sequence). CDR3 length: 16 residues. The CDR3 DNA follows: TGTGCCTGGAGTGTAGGGGCGGGGGGGCCCACAGATACGCAGTATTTT. This gives the protein CAWSVGAGGPTDTQYF.

The V gene is TRBV29-1, the J gene TRBJ1-4; D is ambiguous. The V gene lost 5 bases and the J gene lost 7 bases, with 8 bases spanning the gap. CDR1 SQVTM and CDR2 ANQGSEA come from the germline V gene. The CDR3 has 11 residues. The CDR3 DNA is TGCAGCGTTAGTGGGGTTGAAAAACTGTTTTTT. This encodes CSVSGVEKLFF.

This chain connects TRBV7-3 to TRBJ2-3; no clear D. Germline CDR1 and CDR2: SGHTA and FQGTGA. This CDR3 contains 14 residues. Trimming took 4 bases from V and 2 from J, leaving 10 bases between them. The CDR3 here is CASSSDINTDTQYF. The DNA of the CDR3 is TGTGCCAGCAGCTCAGACATTAACACAGATACGCAGTATTTT.

This chain uses TRBV6-1 with TRBJ1-2; D is unclear. V was pared by 3 bases and J by 5 bases, with 7 bases between. The germline V gene has CDR1 MNHNS and CDR2 SASEGT. This CDR3 is 12 amino acids long. The CDR3: CASSDLWYGYTF. Here the CDR3 DNA reads TGTGCCAGCAGTGATCTGTGGTATGGCTACACCTTC.

In the case of this clone: Other DNA variants within this sample encode the same CDR3. This rearrangement joins TRBV28 to TRBJ1-5; a weak D match, TRBD1 (5 bases). The germline gives CDR1 MDHEN, CDR2 SYDVKM. This CDR3 has 16 amino acids. V lost 6 bases to trimming and J lost 2 bases, with 17 bases between them. DNA for the CDR3: TGTGCCAGCAGCTTGGCTGCAGGGTCGGGCAATCAGCCCCAGCATTTT. Translated, it gives CASSLAAGSGNQPQHF.